One and the same sample provided the 17 T cell receptor beta chains below, sequenced in a study of CD8 T cells in Susac syndrome. Reverse transcription used roughly 0.5 to 1 ug RNA and random hexamers. TCRdb re-called the immunoSEQ multiplex PCR reads with MiXCR, one entry per CDR3 protein. The sample has about 280,000 distinct CDR3 sequences, about 85% seen once. Material: CD8+ T cells from PBMCs. Source of these receptors: a human donor with multiple sclerosis.

The V and J genes are TRBV27 and TRBJ2-2, with D hard to call. V gave up 1 base and J gave up 9 bases, with 6 bases separating them. From germline, CDR1 is MNHEY and CDR2 SMNVEV (reference sequence). The CDR3 covers 12 residues. In nucleotides, the CDR3 is TGTGCCAGCAGTTTATATAGACGGGAGCTGTTTTTT. Its protein is CASSLYRRELFF.

This rearrangement joins TRBV2 to TRBJ2-6; D gene unclear. CDR1 is SNHLY and CDR2 is FYNNEI in the germline V gene. The CDR3 consists of 16 residues. V was clipped by 10 bases and J by 0 bases, with 16 bases between them. CDR3: CAILTRSASGANVLTF. DNA for the CDR3: TGTGCCATCTTGACACGTTCCGCCTCTGGGGCCAACGTCCTGACTTTC.

This chain uses TRBV7-9 with TRBJ1-1; D gene unclear. The length of the CDR3 is 14 residues. Germline-derived CDR1 and CDR2 are SEHNR and FQNEAQ (reference sequence). The V and J ends lost 0 bases and 7 bases respectively, with 12 bases between them. The DNA of the CDR3 is TGTGCCAGCAGCTTAGCGCTGGCACCAGGTGAAGCTTTCTTT. This encodes CASSLALAPGEAFF.

The V gene is TRBV11-1, the J gene TRBJ2-2; no clear D. V lost 1 base, J lost 6 bases, and 6 bases lay in between. Germline CDR1 is SGHAT and CDR2 is FQDESV (reference sequence). The CDR3 totals 13 residues. The CDR3 loop is CASSLENAGELFF. DNA of the CDR3: TGTGCCAGCAGCTTAGAGAATGCCGGGGAGCTGTTTTTT.

The rearrangement links TRBV30 to TRBJ2-7; TRBD1 matches at 8 bases. The length of the CDR3 is 12 residues. J gave up 5 bases and V 5 bases, and 5 bases lay outside the gene matches. CDR1 and CDR2 from the germline V gene are GTSNPN and SVGIG (reference sequence). CDR3 in amino acids: CAWADRANEQYF. CDR3 coding DNA: TGTGCCTGGGCGGACAGGGCCAACGAGCAGTACTTC.

V and J are TRBV29-1 and TRBJ2-1, with D perhaps assigned TRBD1 or TRBD2 (6 bases each). Germline lookup yields CDR1 SQVTM and CDR2 ANQGSEA. V lost 2 bases, J lost 3 bases, and 20 bases lay in between. The CDR3 contains 17 residues. DNA of the CDR3: TGCAGCGTTGAATCAAGGGGGGCAGGGACGAACTACAATGAGCAGTTCTTC. This gives the protein CSVESRGAGTNYNEQFF.

A single count supports this clonotype. The chain recombines TRBV7-8 with TRBJ2-3, with a possible D match to TRBD1 (5 bases). Germline V gene sequence: CDR1 SGHVS, CDR2 FQNEAQ. Trimming left V 5 bases short and J 2 bases short, with 23 bases between. The CDR3 runs 18 residues. The DNA of the CDR3 is TGTGCCAGCAGCAATCAAAAGGGGCAGGACCTGGACACAGATACGCAGTATTTT. Its translation: CASSNQKGQDLDTDTQYF.

The chain couples TRBV28 to TRBJ1-5, with 10 bases aligning to TRBD1. This CDR3 is built from 14 residues. Germline V CDR1 and CDR2: MDHEN, SYDVKM. V trimming: 5 bases; J trimming: 9 bases; junction bases outside the gene matches: 7. The CDR3 spells CASSEDRGWSPQHF. CDR3 sequence (DNA): TGTGCCAGCAGTGAGGACAGGGGGTGGTCGCCCCAGCATTTT. The complete variable domain, with remaining parts taken from reference TRBV28 and TRBJ1-5, reads DVKVTQSSRYLVKRTGEKVFLECVQDMDHENMFWYRQDPGLGLRLIYFSYDVKMKEKGDIPEGYSVSREKKERFSLILESASTNQTSMYLCASSEDRGWSPQHFGDGTRLSIL.

The V call is TRBV29-1, the J call TRBJ2-1; 12 bases match TRBD2. The CDR3 contains 15 residues. The V gene's germline CDR1 is SQVTM and CDR2 ANQGSEA. V dropped 3 bases and J dropped 4; count of bases not matched to a gene: 4. As DNA, the CDR3 is TGCAGCGTTGATGGGACTAGCGGGTCGTACAATGAGCAGTTCTTC. This codes for CSVDGTSGSYNEQFF.

The genes are TRBV6-1 and TRBJ1-4; D ambiguous. CDR3 length: 14 residues. The germline CDR1 and CDR2 sequences are MNHNS and SASEGT. V shed 8 bases and J shed 3 bases, with 13 bases lying between them. The CDR3 region is CASSLGTANEKLFF. The CDR3 coding sequence is TGTGCCAGCTCGTTGGGTACCGCTAATGAAAAACTGTTTTTT.

In its sample, this clonotype was seen once. This chain links TRBV11-2 with TRBJ2-1, with D unclear. V was shortened by 2 bases and J by 5 bases, with 7 bases between the two germline ends. This CDR3 region has 13 residues. CDR1 SGHAT and CDR2 FQNNGV come from the germline V gene. The CDR3 region has the DNA TGTGCCAGCAGCTTAAGGCGTAACAATGAGCAGTTCTTC. Translation: CASSLRRNNEQFF.

This CDR3 is CSVGGQGLYEQYF. CDR3 DNA: TGCAGCGTCGGAGGACAGGGACTCTACGAGCAGTACTTC. This sequence joins TRBV29-1 and TRBJ2-7; the match to TRBD1 covers 8 bases. This CDR3 region has 13 residues. V lost 6 bases to trimming and J lost 3 bases; unmatched junction nucleotides: 7. Germline CDR1 SQVTM, CDR2 ANQGSEA.

V is TRBV28 and J is TRBJ2-2; D possibly corresponds to TRBD2 (5 bases). V dropped 5 bases and J dropped 0 bases, with 16 bases sitting between them. This CDR3 contains 17 residues. CDR1 MDHEN and CDR2 SYDVKM come from the germline V gene. The CDR3 spells CASSASQLDTNTGELFF. The CDR3 nucleotides are TGTGCCAGCAGTGCCTCCCAACTAGATACGAACACCGGGGAGCTGTTTTTT.

This chain joins TRBV28 and TRBJ2-1; 9 bases are a match to TRBD2. Germline-derived CDR1 and CDR2 are MDHEN and SYDVKM. V trimming: 2 bases; J trimming: 0 bases; junction bases outside the gene matches: 14. This CDR3 has 20 residues. DNA of the CDR3: TGTGCCAGCAGTTTAGGGCTTTATGGAGCGGGAGGATCCTCCTACAATGAGCAGTTCTTC. Its protein product is CASSLGLYGAGGSSYNEQFF.

The CDR3 spells CASWLSGTSGISSTDTQYF. The CDR3, as DNA: TGTGCCAGCTGGTTGTCGGGGACTAGCGGTATCTCTAGCACAGATACGCAGTATTTT. The rearrangement joins TRBV13 to TRBJ2-3; 11 nucleotides align to TRBD2. This CDR3 has 19 amino acids. V shed 8 bases, J shed 0 bases, and the junction held 16 bases outside the gene matches. Germline CDR1 reads PRHDT; CDR2 reads FYEKMQ (reference sequence).

The J gene is TRBJ2-7, the V gene TRBV18; D remains ambiguous. This CDR3 spans 15 amino acids. V was clipped by 0 bases and J by 1 base, with 10 bases between them. Germline V gene data show CDR1 as KGHSH and CDR2 as LQKENI. CDR3 sequence: CASSPPYSESYEQYF. CDR3 coding DNA: TGTGCCAGCTCACCACCATATTCAGAATCCTACGAGCAGTACTTC.

The chain combines TRBV21-1 with TRBJ1-2; no DNA check was done on the table's D call, TRBD1. TRBV21-1 has pseudogene status. The CDR3 is made up of 15 amino acids. The CDR3 protein is CASSTAPRGADGYTF. Written as DNA, the CDR3 is TGTGCCAGCAGCACCGCCCCCAGGGGCGCGGATGGCTACACCTTC.